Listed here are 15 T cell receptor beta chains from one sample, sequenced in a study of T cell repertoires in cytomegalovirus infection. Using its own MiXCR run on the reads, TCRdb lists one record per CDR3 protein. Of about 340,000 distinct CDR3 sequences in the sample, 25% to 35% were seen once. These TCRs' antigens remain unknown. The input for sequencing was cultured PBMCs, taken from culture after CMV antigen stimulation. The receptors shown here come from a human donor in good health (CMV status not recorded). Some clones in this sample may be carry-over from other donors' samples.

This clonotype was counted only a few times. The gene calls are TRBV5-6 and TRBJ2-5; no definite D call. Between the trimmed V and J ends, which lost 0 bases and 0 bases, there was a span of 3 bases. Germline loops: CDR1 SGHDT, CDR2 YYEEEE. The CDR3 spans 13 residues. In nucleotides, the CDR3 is TGTGCCAGCAGCTTGGTCAACCAAGAGACCCAGTACTTC. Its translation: CASSLVNQETQYF.

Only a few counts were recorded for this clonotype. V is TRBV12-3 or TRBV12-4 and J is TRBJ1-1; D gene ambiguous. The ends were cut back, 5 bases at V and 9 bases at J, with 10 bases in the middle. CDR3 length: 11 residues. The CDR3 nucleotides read TGTGCCAGCAGTCAAGAAAGGAAAGCTTTCTTT. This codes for CASSQERKAFF.

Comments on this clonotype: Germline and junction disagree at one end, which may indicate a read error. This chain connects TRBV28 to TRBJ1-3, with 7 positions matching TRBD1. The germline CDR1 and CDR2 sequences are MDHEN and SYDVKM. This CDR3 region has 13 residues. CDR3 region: CPSVTGTGNTIYF. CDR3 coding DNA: TGTCCCAGTGTGACAGGGACTGGAAACACCATATATTTT.

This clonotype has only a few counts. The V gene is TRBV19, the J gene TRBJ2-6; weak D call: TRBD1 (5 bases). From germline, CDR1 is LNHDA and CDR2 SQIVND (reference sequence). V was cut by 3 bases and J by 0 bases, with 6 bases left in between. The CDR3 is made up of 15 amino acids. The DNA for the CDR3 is TGTGCCAGTAGTATGGACAACTCTGGGGCCAACGTCCTGACTTTC. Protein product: CASSMDNSGANVLTF.

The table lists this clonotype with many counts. CDR3 loop: CASSAGTANTEAFF. For the CDR3, the DNA is TGTGCCAGCAGCGCCGGGACAGCGAACACTGAAGCTTTCTTT. The chain joins TRBV7-2 to TRBJ1-1, with 7 bases lining up with TRBD1. Trimming at V came to 5 bases and at J to 1 base, leaving 4 bases not matched to a gene. From germline, CDR1 is SGHTA and CDR2 FQGNSA. This CDR3 is 14 amino acids long.

The CDR3 DNA sequence: TGTGCCAGCAGTGCCATTGACAGGGAGAGCTCACCCCTCCACTTT. Protein: CASSAIDRESSPLHF. V usage is TRBV6-4 and J usage is TRBJ1-6; 7 bases are shared with TRBD1. The germline CDR1 and CDR2 sequences are MRHNA and SNTAGT. The CDR3 sequence is 15 residues long. Trimming removed 4 bases from V and 10 bases from J; junction bases left unmatched: 10.

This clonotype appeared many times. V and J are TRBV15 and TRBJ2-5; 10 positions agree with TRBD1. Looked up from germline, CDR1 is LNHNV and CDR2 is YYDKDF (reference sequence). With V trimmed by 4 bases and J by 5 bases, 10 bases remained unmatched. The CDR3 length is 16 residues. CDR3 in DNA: TGTGCCACCAGCAACCTTGGACAGGGGGAATGGGAGACCCAGTACTTC. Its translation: CATSNLGQGEWETQYF. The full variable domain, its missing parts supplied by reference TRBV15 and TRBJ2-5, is DAMVIQNPRYQVTQFGKPVTLSCSQTLNHNVMYWYQQKSSQAPKLLFHYYDKDFNNEADTPDNFQSRRPNTSFCFLDIRSPGLGDTAMYLCATSNLGQGEWETQYFGPGTRLLVL.

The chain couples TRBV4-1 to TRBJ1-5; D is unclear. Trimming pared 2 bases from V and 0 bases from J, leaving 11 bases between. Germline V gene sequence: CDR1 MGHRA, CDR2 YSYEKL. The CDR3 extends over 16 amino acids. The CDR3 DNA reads TGCGCCAGCAGCCAATTCCCTGGGGTTAGCAATCAGCCCCAGCATTTT. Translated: CASSQFPGVSNQPQHF.

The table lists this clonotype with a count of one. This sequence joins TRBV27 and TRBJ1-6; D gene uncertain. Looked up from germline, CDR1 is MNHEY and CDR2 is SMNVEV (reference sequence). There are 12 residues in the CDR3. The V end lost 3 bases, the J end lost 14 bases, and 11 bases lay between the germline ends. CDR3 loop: CASSFPGSALHF. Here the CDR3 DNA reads TGTGCCAGCAGTTTCCCAGGATCAGCCCTCCACTTT.

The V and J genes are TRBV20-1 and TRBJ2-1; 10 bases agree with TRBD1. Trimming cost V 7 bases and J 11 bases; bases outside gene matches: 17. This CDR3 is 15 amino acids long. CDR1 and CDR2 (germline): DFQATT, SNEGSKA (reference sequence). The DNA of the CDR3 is TGCAGTGTTAGGGACAGGGGTGCGCTGGATAGAAAGCAGTTCTTC. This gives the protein CSVRDRGALDRKQFF.

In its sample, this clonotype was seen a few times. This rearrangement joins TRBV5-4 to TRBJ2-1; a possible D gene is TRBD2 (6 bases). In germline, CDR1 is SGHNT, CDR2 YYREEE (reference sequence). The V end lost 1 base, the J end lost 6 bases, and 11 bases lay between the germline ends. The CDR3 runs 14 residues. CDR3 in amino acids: CASSLPPSVNEQFF. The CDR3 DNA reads TGTGCCAGCAGCTTGCCCCCTAGCGTCAATGAGCAGTTCTTC.

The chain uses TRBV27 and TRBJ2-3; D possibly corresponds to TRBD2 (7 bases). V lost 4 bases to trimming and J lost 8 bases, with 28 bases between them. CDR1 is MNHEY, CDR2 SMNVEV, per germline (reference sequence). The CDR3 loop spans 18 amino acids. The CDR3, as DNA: TGTGCCAGCAGTTCCCCCGGGGTGGGGGGGCACAGATCCCTTACGCAGTATTTT. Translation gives CASSSPGVGGHRSLTQYF.

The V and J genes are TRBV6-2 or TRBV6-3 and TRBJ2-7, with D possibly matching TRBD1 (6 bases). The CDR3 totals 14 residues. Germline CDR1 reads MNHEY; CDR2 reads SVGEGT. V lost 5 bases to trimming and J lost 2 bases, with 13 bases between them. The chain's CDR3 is CASSPTGQPYEQYF. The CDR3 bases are TGTGCCAGCAGTCCAACAGGACAGCCCTACGAGCAGTACTTC.

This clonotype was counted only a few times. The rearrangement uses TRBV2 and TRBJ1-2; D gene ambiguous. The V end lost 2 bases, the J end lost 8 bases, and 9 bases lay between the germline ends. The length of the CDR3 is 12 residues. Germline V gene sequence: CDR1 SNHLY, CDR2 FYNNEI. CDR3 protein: CASSETLGGYTF. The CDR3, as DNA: TGTGCCAGCAGTGAAACTTTGGGAGGCTACACCTTC.

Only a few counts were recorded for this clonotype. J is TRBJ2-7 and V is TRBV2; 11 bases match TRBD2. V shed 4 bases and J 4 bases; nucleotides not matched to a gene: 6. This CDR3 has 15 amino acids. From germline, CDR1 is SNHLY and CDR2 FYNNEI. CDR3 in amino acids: CASSAASGGTYEQYF. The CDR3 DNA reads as TGTGCCAGCAGTGCGGCTAGCGGGGGGACTTACGAGCAGTACTTC.